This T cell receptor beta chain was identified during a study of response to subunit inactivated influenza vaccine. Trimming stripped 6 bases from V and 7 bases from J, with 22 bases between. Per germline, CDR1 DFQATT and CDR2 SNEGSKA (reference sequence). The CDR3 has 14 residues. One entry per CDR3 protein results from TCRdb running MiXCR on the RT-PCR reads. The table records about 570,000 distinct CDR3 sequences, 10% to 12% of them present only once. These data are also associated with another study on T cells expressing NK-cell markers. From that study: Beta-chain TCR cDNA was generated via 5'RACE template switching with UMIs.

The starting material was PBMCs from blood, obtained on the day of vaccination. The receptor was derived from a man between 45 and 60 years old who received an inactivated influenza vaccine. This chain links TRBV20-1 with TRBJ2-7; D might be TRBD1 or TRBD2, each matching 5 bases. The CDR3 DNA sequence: TGCAGTGCCAATCCGACAGACGGAGGATGGGAGCAGTACTTC. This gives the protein CSANPTDGGWEQYF.